These 25 T cell receptor beta chains originate from one sample sequenced in a study of shared clonotypes between healthy human individuals. Selected positively for CCR7 and CD45RO-negative, naive CD8 cells excluded terminally differentiated effector memory CD45RA+ cells. Sequencing used immunoSEQ multiplex PCR; TCRdb keeps in-frame clones, though not all of them. In the table there are some 2,100,000 clones, more than 85% of which are singletons. The specimen was naive CD8+ T cells from PBMCs. These receptors all come from a man aged 18 to 30 in good health. Some clones in this sample may be carry-over from other donors' samples.

This chain joins TRBV4-2 and TRBJ2-7; TRBD2 matches 7 bases. Germline V gives CDR1 LGHNA, CDR2 YNFKEQ. This CDR3 comprises 14 residues. V gave up 4 bases and J gave up 6 bases; unmatched junction bases: 9. The CDR3 DNA reads TGTGCCAGCAGCCCCCGGGATAGCGGGCCCGAGCAGTACTTC. Amino acid sequence: CASSPRDSGPEQYF.

The chain couples TRBV27 to TRBJ2-1, with no clear D. V lost 5 bases and J 8 bases, leaving 7 bases between the germline ends. CDR1 MNHEY and CDR2 SMNVEV come from the germline V gene (reference sequence). The CDR3 sequence is 11 residues long. The CDR3 sequence is CASSSLDEQFF. In DNA form, the CDR3 reads TGTGCCAGCAGTAGTCTTGATGAGCAGTTCTTC.

V usage is TRBV2 and J usage is TRBJ2-1; the D gene is possibly TRBD2 (6 bases). The CDR3 is 16 amino acids. Germline-derived CDR1 and CDR2 are SNHLY and FYNNEI. Between the trimmed V and J ends, which lost 3 bases and 0 bases, there was a span of 12 bases. The CDR3 nucleotides are TGTGCCAGCAGTGATAGGCGGGATGGCTCCTACAATGAGCAGTTCTTC. This sequence encodes CASSDRRDGSYNEQFF.

The chain recombines TRBV11-2 with TRBJ1-2; D perhaps matches TRBD1 (5 bases). The V gene lost 5 bases and the J gene lost 4 bases, with 11 bases spanning the gap. This CDR3 region has 13 residues. CDR1 is SGHAT and CDR2 is FQNNGV in the germline V gene. CDR3 coding DNA: TGTGCCAGCAGCCCTGGGGGATCCTATGGCTACACCTTC. Protein product: CASSPGGSYGYTF. The whole variable domain, remainder taken from reference TRBV11-2 and TRBJ1-2, is EAGVAQSPRYKIIEKRQSVAFWCNPISGHATLYWYQQILGQGPKLLIQFQNNGVVDDSQLPKDRFSAERLKGVDSTLKIQPAKLEDSAVYLCASSPGGSYGYTFGSGTRLTVV.

The gene calls are TRBV6-5 and TRBJ2-3; possibly TRBD1 for D (5 bases). Trimming pared 7 bases from V and 4 bases from J, leaving 15 bases between. CDR3 length equals 14 residues. CDR1 and CDR2 (germline): MNHEY, SVGAGI. The CDR3 spells CASNPWGPADTQYF. The DNA for the CDR3 is TGTGCCAGCAATCCTTGGGGCCCGGCAGATACGCAGTATTTT.

This chain uses TRBV7-9 with TRBJ2-1, with 7 bases that match TRBD1. The CDR3 spans 15 residues. V lost 6 bases and J lost 8; bases outside the gene matches: 13. Germline V CDR1 and CDR2: SEHNR, FQNEAQ (reference sequence). CDR3 residues: CASRETGLGLDEQFF. CDR3 coding DNA: TGTGCCAGCAGGGAGACAGGGTTAGGTCTCGATGAGCAGTTCTTC.

To note about this clone: The sample carries other DNA sequences with the same CDR3. The CDR3 sequence is CASSFGASYEQYF. The CDR3 DNA reads as TGTGCCAGCAGCTTTGGGGCCTCCTACGAGCAGTACTTC. V gene TRBV7-3 combines with J gene TRBJ2-7; D is possibly TRBD1 (5 bases). The germline V gene encodes CDR1 SGHTA and CDR2 FQGTGA. V lost 3 bases to trimming and J lost 0 bases, with 6 bases between them. There are 13 residues in the CDR3.

This chain joins TRBV6-4 and TRBJ2-5; D remains unclear. Trimming removed 8 bases from V and 4 bases from J, with 8 bases in between. The CDR3 is 11 residues long. Per the germline V gene, CDR1 is MRHNA and CDR2 is SNTAGT. The CDR3 spells CASPLGETQYF. The CDR3 nucleotides are TGTGCCAGCCCGCTCGGAGAGACCCAGTACTTC.

This chain links TRBV9 with TRBJ1-1; a weak D match, TRBD1 (6 bases). CDR3 length: 15 amino acids. V gave up 3 bases and J gave up 1 base, with 13 bases separating them. Germline CDR1 SGDLS, CDR2 YYNGEE. The DNA for the CDR3 is TGTGCCAGCAGCGACGGACAGTGGGGGAACACTGAAGCTTTCTTT. Translated, it gives CASSDGQWGNTEAFF.

The chain combines TRBV19 with TRBJ2-3; D is uncertain. V was shortened by 5 bases and J by 1 base, with 7 bases between the two germline ends. The CDR3 extends over 13 amino acids. CDR1 is LNHDA and CDR2 is SQIVND in the germline V gene (reference sequence). CDR3 amino acids: CASSSSGTDTQYF. CDR3 nucleotide sequence: TGTGCCAGTAGTTCCTCAGGCACAGATACGCAGTATTTT.

Only a few counts were recorded for this clone. CDR3 in amino acids: CASSQGGRQHEAFF. The CDR3 DNA sequence: TGTGCCAGCAGCCAGGGGGGAAGACAGCATGAAGCTTTCTTT. The genes are TRBV16 and TRBJ1-1; a weak D match, TRBD1 (5 bases). This CDR3 region has 14 residues. Germline CDR1 reads KGHSY; CDR2 reads FQNENV. Trimming took off 3 bases at V and 7 bases at J, with 15 bases between the two ends.

V gene TRBV9 combines with J gene TRBJ2-2; the match to TRBD2 covers 9 bases. The V and J ends lost 0 bases and 5 bases, in that order; junction bases with no gene match: 5. The CDR3 has 16 amino acids. Germline V gives CDR1 SGDLS, CDR2 YYNGEE. In DNA form, the CDR3 reads TGTGCCAGCAGCGTAGGGGGTAGCGGGAGTACCGGGGAGCTGTTTTTT. This codes for CASSVGGSGSTGELFF. The variable domain in full, with the rest retrieved from reference TRBV9 and TRBJ2-2, is DSGVTQTPKHLITATGQRVTLRCSPRSGDLSVYWYQQSLDQGLQFLIQYYNGEERAKGNILERFSAQQFPDLHSELNLSSLELGDSALYFCASSVGGSGSTGELFFGEGSRLTVL.

The rearrangement uses TRBV7-2 and TRBJ2-3, with 7 bases aligning to TRBD1. The V segment lost 1 base and the J segment 1 base; nucleotides outside the gene matches: 8. CDR3 length: 17 residues. Germline V gene lookup returns CDR1 SGHTA and CDR2 FQGNSA. This CDR3 reads CASSLVGPGTGTDTQYF. CDR3 sequence (DNA): TGTGCCAGCAGCTTAGTTGGCCCAGGGACAGGCACAGATACGCAGTATTTT. Complete variable domain (other parts from reference TRBV7-2 and TRBJ2-3): GAGVSQSPSNKVTEKGKDVELRCDPISGHTALYWYRQSLGQGLEFLIYFQGNSAPDKSGLPSDRFSAERTGGSVSTLTIQRTQQEDSAVYLCASSLVGPGTGTDTQYFGPGTRLTVL.

DNA of the CDR3: TGCACCTTTATGCCCGGGTTCTTGCTAGGCTACACCTTC. This codes for CTFMPGFLLGYTF. V is TRBV29-1 and J is TRBJ1-2; the D is unclear. CDR3 size: 13 residues. CDR1 is SQVTM and CDR2 is ANQGSEA in the germline V gene.

This chain joins TRBV19 and TRBJ2-1; D is undetermined. Germline CDR1 LNHDA, CDR2 SQIVND (reference sequence). Trimming shortened V by 5 bases and J by 8 bases, and 19 bases separated the two germline ends. CDR3 length: 15 residues. DNA for the CDR3: TGTGCCAGTAGTTCTCCCCCGTCCGGCGTCGATGAGCAGTTCTTC. This encodes CASSSPPSGVDEQFF. Variable domain in full (rest from reference TRBV19 and TRBJ2-1): DGGITQSPKYLFRKEGQNVTLSCEQNLNHDAMYWYRQDPGQGLRLIYYSQIVNDFQKGDIAEGYSVSREKKESFPLTVTSAQKNPTAFYLCASSSPPSGVDEQFFGPGTRLTVL.

This chain joins TRBV19 and TRBJ2-1; the match to TRBD1 covers 7 bases. Germline-derived CDR1 and CDR2 are LNHDA and SQIVND (reference sequence). Trimming cost V 2 bases and J 8 bases; bases outside gene matches: 15. The length of the CDR3 is 17 residues. The chain's CDR3 is CASSISLSSQGLDEQFF. CDR3 nucleotide sequence: TGTGCCAGTAGTATATCTCTATCTTCACAGGGGCTAGATGAGCAGTTCTTC.

The chain employs TRBV7-2 and TRBJ2-3; 9 bases align to TRBD2. CDR1 is SGHTA, CDR2 FQGNSA, per germline. The V segment lost 4 bases and the J segment 2 bases; nucleotides outside the gene matches: 10. This CDR3 spans 17 amino acids. CDR3 nucleotide sequence: TGTGCCAGCAGCTCGCCGACTAGCGGAGGTCTCACAGATACGCAGTATTTT. Protein: CASSSPTSGGLTDTQYF.

The chain links TRBV13 to TRBJ2-2; D uncertain. Between the trimmed V and J ends, which lost 10 bases and 1 base, there was a span of 10 bases. The CDR3 sequence is 13 residues long. The germline V gene encodes CDR1 PRHDT and CDR2 FYEKMQ (reference sequence). The CDR3: CATAPENTGELFF. The CDR3, as DNA: TGTGCCACCGCCCCCGAGAACACCGGGGAGCTGTTTTTT.

J is TRBJ2-1 and V is TRBV19; weak D call: TRBD1 (6 bases). The CDR3 runs 15 residues. Germline assignment: CDR1 LNHDA and CDR2 SQIVND (reference sequence). The germline V and J ends were trimmed by 4 bases and 0 bases, with 10 bases remaining between them. CDR3 residues: CASSTMDSSYNEQFF. The CDR3 coding sequence is TGTGCCAGTAGTACAATGGACAGCTCCTACAATGAGCAGTTCTTC.

V and J are TRBV10-3 and TRBJ1-1; D gene unclear. The CDR3 runs 13 residues. The germline V and J ends were trimmed by 0 bases and 5 bases, with 7 bases remaining between them. CDR1 is ENHRY and CDR2 is SYGVKD in the germline V gene. The CDR3 reads CAISESERTEAFF. CDR3 in DNA: TGTGCCATCAGTGAGTCGGAAAGGACTGAAGCTTTCTTT.

The chain couples TRBV9 to TRBJ2-3, with 9 bases lining up with TRBD2. Germline V gene lookup returns CDR1 SGDLS and CDR2 YYNGEE. The CDR3 runs to 16 residues. V trimming: 4 bases; J trimming: 5 bases; junction bases outside the gene matches: 11. The CDR3 DNA sequence: TGTGCCAGCAGCCATCATATTAGCGGGAGCGGAGATACGCAGTATTTT. Translating it yields CASSHHISGSGDTQYF.

The rearrangement links TRBV21-1 to TRBJ2-7; the table calls TRBD1, which could not be checked here. TRBV21-1 is shown as a pseudogene. The CDR3 spans 17 residues. The CDR3 DNA follows: TGTGCCAGCAGCAACTATTGTCAGACAGGGGGCGGGTACGAGCAGTACTTC. Protein product: CASSNYCQTGGGYEQYF.

This clone was counted once. The rearrangement joins TRBV29-1 to TRBJ2-7, with TRBD1 identical over 8 bases. V was pared by 6 bases and J by 6 bases, with 7 bases of the junction left unmatched. Germline V gene sequence: CDR1 SQVTM, CDR2 ANQGSEA. CDR3 length: 12 residues. This CDR3 is CSVRTGWFEQYF. The DNA for the CDR3 is TGCAGCGTGCGGACAGGGTGGTTCGAGCAGTACTTC.

The chain uses TRBV7-2 and TRBJ2-2; TRBD2 is a possible D gene (5 bases). Deletions cut 6 bases from V and 0 bases from J, with 14 bases between. CDR3 length equals 16 residues. Per germline, CDR1 SGHTA and CDR2 FQGNSA. CDR3 region: CASSSFGLSNTGELFF. CDR3 sequence (DNA): TGTGCCAGCAGTTCTTTTGGACTCTCGAACACCGGGGAGCTGTTTTTT.

This clone has only one observation. The rearrangement joins TRBV9 to TRBJ2-2; weak D call: TRBD2 (6 bases). With 4 bases removed from V and 3 bases from J, the gap between germline ends came to 22 bases. Germline V gives CDR1 SGDLS, CDR2 YYNGEE. The CDR3 loop spans 18 amino acids. The CDR3, as DNA: TGTGCCAGCAGCATACATCGGATAGGCGGGAAGTACACCGGGGAGCTGTTTTTT. It is translated as CASSIHRIGGKYTGELFF.